The 32 T cell receptor beta chains in this list originate from one sample, sequenced in a study of blood T cells in healthy people across ages. The authors ran a second PCR of roughly 7 to 11 cycles using a sample-barcoded 5' primer and a J-beta primer mix. MiXCR was run by TCRdb on the 5' RACE reads, yielding one entry per CDR3 protein. The table records roughly 2 million distinct CDR3 sequences, 49% of them present only once. The source material was blood. The receptors derive from a woman in her thirties or forties in good health.

The chain is built from TRBV5-6 and TRBJ2-7; 7 bases map to TRBD1. Germline values: CDR1 SGHDT, CDR2 YYEEEE. Trimming removed 4 bases from V and 3 bases from J; junction bases left unmatched: 10. The CDR3 runs to 15 residues. The CDR3 region is CASSHDRVLRYEQYF. DNA for the CDR3: TGTGCCAGCAGCCACGACAGGGTTTTACGCTACGAGCAGTACTTC.

V usage is TRBV12-3 or TRBV12-4 and J usage is TRBJ1-2; a weak D match, TRBD1 (5 bases). Trimming took off 2 bases at V and 8 bases at J, with 18 bases between the two ends. The CDR3 runs 15 residues. CDR3 protein: CASSLFRGPVQGYTF. CDR3 DNA sequence: TGTGCCAGCAGTTTATTTAGGGGCCCCGTACAGGGCTACACCTTC.

At least ten counts were recorded for this clonotype. The J gene is TRBJ2-1, the V gene TRBV12-3 or TRBV12-4, with D perhaps TRBD2 (6 bases). There are 16 residues in the CDR3. V dropped 6 bases and J dropped 4 bases, with 19 bases sitting between them. CDR3 in amino acids: CASSPRKPGRYNEQFF. The CDR3 DNA is TGTGCCAGCAGCCCTAGGAAGCCAGGGAGGTACAATGAGCAGTTCTTC.

CDR3 coding DNA: TGCGCCAGCAGCTTGGCCCCCCTTGAGGGTGAGCAGTTCTTC. This gives the protein CASSLAPLEGEQFF. The chain uses TRBV5-1 and TRBJ2-1, with D possibly TRBD2 on 5 matching bases. Trimming cost V 0 bases and J 9 bases, with 13 bases left between them. Germline assignment: CDR1 SGHRS and CDR2 YFSETQ. This CDR3 spans 14 amino acids.

The rearrangement uses TRBV4-3 and TRBJ2-3; no definite D call. Per the germline V gene, CDR1 is LGHNA and CDR2 is YSLEER. With 2 bases removed from V and 3 bases from J, the gap between germline ends came to 9 bases. The length of the CDR3 is 14 residues. The CDR3 spells CASSQYVGTDTQYF. The CDR3, as DNA: TGCGCCAGCAGCCAATACGTCGGGACAGATACGCAGTATTTT.

The chain links TRBV7-2 to TRBJ2-4, with TRBD2 as a possible D gene (7 bases). The ends were cut back, 3 bases at V and 5 bases at J, with 20 bases in the middle. CDR1 is SGHTA and CDR2 is FQGNSA in the germline V gene. The CDR3 contains 17 residues. The CDR3 sequence is CASSFFRGAGGQNIQYF. The CDR3 DNA reads as TGTGCCAGCAGCTTCTTCCGGGGGGCAGGTGGCCAAAACATTCAGTACTTC.

The chain joins TRBV24-1 to TRBJ2-6; no clear D gene. Deletions cut 4 bases from V and 0 bases from J, with 18 bases between. This CDR3 has 19 amino acids. Germline V gives CDR1 KGHDR, CDR2 SFDVKD. CDR3: CATSEMPPPRNSGANVLTF. For the CDR3, the DNA is TGTGCCACCAGTGAAATGCCCCCCCCGAGGAACTCTGGGGCCAACGTCCTGACTTTC.

The rearrangement links TRBV11-2 to TRBJ2-3; D perhaps matches TRBD1 (6 bases). CDR1 SGHAT and CDR2 FQNNGV come from the germline V gene. V was cut by 4 bases and J by 0 bases, with 17 bases left in between. The CDR3 sequence is 17 residues long. This CDR3 is CASSSFAGTTSTDTQYF. In DNA, the CDR3 is TGTGCCAGCAGCTCTTTTGCCGGGACAACGAGCACAGATACGCAGTATTTT. The complete variable domain, with remaining parts taken from reference TRBV11-2 and TRBJ2-3, reads EAGVAQSPRYKIIEKRQSVAFWCNPISGHATLYWYQQILGQGPKLLIQFQNNGVVDDSQLPKDRFSAERLKGVDSTLKIQPAKLEDSAVYLCASSSFAGTTSTDTQYFGPGTRLTVL.

On this clonotype itself: One end of the junction varies from germline; a read error may be responsible. The rearrangement joins TRBV7-2 to TRBJ2-3; maybe TRBD2 (6 bases). CDR3 size: 15 residues. The germline CDR1 and CDR2 sequences are SGHTA and FQGNSA. The CDR3 sequence is CASSLALGGSDTQYF. For the CDR3, the DNA is TGTGCCAGTAGCTTAGCTCTCGGGGGATCAGATACGCAGTATTTT.

This clonotype was observed a handful of times. The rearrangement uses TRBV5-6 and TRBJ2-7; 10 nucleotides line up with TRBD1. CDR3 length: 15 residues. Unmatched junction bases numbered 8, after V lost 3 bases and J lost 5 bases. Germline lookup yields CDR1 SGHDT and CDR2 YYEEEE. The CDR3 protein is CASSWTGQGNHEQYF. The CDR3 DNA sequence: TGTGCCAGCAGCTGGACGGGACAGGGGAACCACGAGCAGTACTTC.

The V call is TRBV3-1, the J call TRBJ2-7, with 11 bases identical to TRBD1. Germline lookup yields CDR1 LGHDT and CDR2 YNNKEL (reference sequence). The V and J ends lost 0 bases and 2 bases, in that order; junction bases with no gene match: 6. This CDR3 contains 17 residues. CDR3 residues: CASSQDGQGAGTYEQYF. DNA of the CDR3: TGTGCCAGCAGCCAAGACGGACAGGGGGCGGGGACCTACGAGCAGTACTTC.

This clonotype was observed a few times. The chain is built from TRBV29-1 and TRBJ2-7, with TRBD1 as a possible D gene (5 bases). Germline CDR1 is SQVTM and CDR2 is ANQGSEA. Trimming took 4 bases from V and 4 from J, leaving 14 bases between them. The CDR3 has 13 amino acids. The CDR3 spells CSVGQGIGYEQYF. The CDR3 bases are TGCAGCGTTGGGCAGGGCATTGGGTACGAGCAGTACTTC.

The genes are TRBV10-2 and TRBJ2-5; D is uncertain. In germline, CDR1 is WSHSY, CDR2 SAAADI. V lost 4 bases, J lost 7 bases, and 13 bases lay in between. This CDR3 is 13 amino acids long. Written as DNA, the CDR3 is TGCGCCAGCAGTGCCGCCAACGAAGGGACCCAGTACTTC. This sequence encodes CASSAANEGTQYF.

The V and J genes are TRBV2 and TRBJ2-1, with D possibly being TRBD2 (5 bases). There are 13 residues in the CDR3. In germline, CDR1 is SNHLY, CDR2 FYNNEI. Trimming stripped 4 bases from V and 5 bases from J, with 9 bases between. The chain's CDR3 is CASSGNGDNEQFF. CDR3 bases: TGTGCCAGCAGTGGAAACGGGGACAATGAGCAGTTCTTC.

The chain links TRBV5-1 to TRBJ1-2; possibly TRBD1 for D (6 bases). The CDR3 extends over 13 amino acids. The germline V gene has CDR1 SGHRS and CDR2 YFSETQ. The ends were cut back, 3 bases at V and 8 bases at J, with 14 bases in the middle. CDR3 in amino acids: CASSSKQGSGYTF. CDR3 coding DNA: TGCGCCAGCAGCTCAAAACAGGGCAGCGGCTACACCTTC.

The table lists this clonotype with a few counts. V and J are TRBV5-6 and TRBJ1-1; the D is unclear. CDR1 is SGHDT and CDR2 is YYEEEE in the germline V gene. CDR3 length equals 13 residues. V lost 5 bases, J lost 2 bases, and 10 bases lay in between. The CDR3 DNA follows: TGTGCCAGCAGTCGAGAAATTAACACTGAAGCTTTCTTT. Protein sequence: CASSREINTEAFF.

This chain uses TRBV12-3 or TRBV12-4 with TRBJ1-3; 7 bases map to TRBD1. V gave up 6 bases and J gave up 3 bases; unmatched junction bases: 2. This CDR3 comprises 13 residues. CDR3 nucleotides: TGTGCCAGCAGCGACAGGGTTGGAAACACCATATATTTT. This sequence encodes CASSDRVGNTIYF.

The rearrangement uses TRBV20-1 and TRBJ2-3, with TRBD2 identical over 7 bases. V was clipped by 3 bases and J by 0 bases; unmatched bases: 12. The CDR3 length is 17 residues. CDR1 and CDR2 from the germline V gene are DFQATT and SNEGSKA (reference sequence). CDR3 region: CSASFPSGPSSTDTQYF. Written as DNA, the CDR3 is TGCAGTGCTAGTTTTCCTAGCGGCCCTTCTAGCACAGATACGCAGTATTTT.

Note on this clonotype: At one boundary the junction diverges from the germline segment, which might be a read error. This rearrangement joins TRBV11-1 to TRBJ2-6; the D gene is possibly TRBD1 (5 bases). CDR1 is SGHAT and CDR2 is FQDESV in the germline V gene (reference sequence). The CDR3 covers 17 residues. The CDR3 sequence is CASSPLKVGSGANALTF. In DNA form, the CDR3 reads TGTGCCAGCAGCCCCCTTAAAGTAGGCTCTGGGGCCAACGCCCTGACTTTC. Using reference TRBV11-1 and TRBJ2-6 for the parts outside the CDR3, the full variable domain is EAEVAQSPRYKITEKSQAVAFWCDPISGHATLYWYRQILGQGPELLVQFQDESVVDDSQLPKDRFSAERLKGVDSTLKIQPAELGDSAMYLCASSPLKVGSGANALTFGAGSRLTVL.

The chain joins TRBV28 to TRBJ1-4, with D unclear. Per the germline V gene, CDR1 is MDHEN and CDR2 is SYDVKM. CDR3 length equals 16 residues. Deletions cut 3 bases from V and 0 bases from J, with 11 bases between. The CDR3 nucleotides are TGTGCCAGCAGTTTTGTGACGGAGCCAACTAATGAAAAACTGTTTTTT. Amino acids: CASSFVTEPTNEKLFF.

In its sample, this clonotype was seen a few times. CDR3 loop: CASSQAQPGTYEQYF. CDR3 coding DNA: TGCGCCAGCAGCCAAGCCCAGCCTGGGACCTACGAGCAGTACTTC. This sequence joins TRBV4-1 and TRBJ2-4, with D unresolved. The J call may be in error: the DNA end matches TRBJ2-7 better. Looked up from germline, CDR1 is MGHRA and CDR2 is YSYEKL. The CDR3 totals 15 residues.

This chain links TRBV6-2 or TRBV6-3 with TRBJ1-2, with TRBD1 as a possible D gene (6 bases). CDR1 is MNHEY and CDR2 is SVGEGT in the germline V gene. The CDR3 is 13 amino acids. V was clipped by 6 bases and J by 7 bases, with 15 bases between them. Here the CDR3 reads CASRPGGPGGYTF. DNA of the CDR3: TGTGCCAGCAGGCCTGGGGGGCCGGGTGGCTACACCTTC.

This clonotype was detected a few times. The chain couples TRBV27 to TRBJ2-3; 9 nucleotides match TRBD2. The CDR3 sequence is 18 residues long. Germline trimming cut 5 bases from V and 2 bases from J; bases unmatched to any gene: 14. CDR1 is MNHEY, CDR2 SMNVEV, per germline (reference sequence). CDR3: CASSPLRRGGSSTDTQYF. CDR3 sequence (DNA): TGTGCCAGCAGTCCTCTTCGGCGGGGGGGATCGTCCACAGATACGCAGTATTTT.

This sequence joins TRBV27 and TRBJ2-3; possibly TRBD2 for D (5 bases). Germline V gives CDR1 MNHEY, CDR2 SMNVEV (reference sequence). The CDR3 is made up of 16 amino acids. Deletions cut 0 bases from V and 4 bases from J, with 14 bases between. The CDR3: CASSLSTNPSADTQYF. CDR3 sequence (DNA): TGTGCCAGCAGTTTATCGACTAACCCGAGCGCAGATACGCAGTATTTT.

This chain links TRBV7-2 with TRBJ2-7, with 13 bases aligning to TRBD2. The germline V gene encodes CDR1 SGHTA and CDR2 FQGNSA. V was pared by 2 bases and J by 1 base, with 8 bases of the junction left unmatched. The CDR3 extends over 18 amino acids. CDR3 loop: CASSLSTSGGFWSYEQYF. The CDR3 nucleotides are TGTGCCAGCAGCTTATCGACTAGCGGGGGGTTCTGGTCCTACGAGCAGTACTTC.

The CDR3 spells CASSFPGTGLTYNEQFF. The CDR3 DNA is TGTGCCAGCAGTTTTCCCGGCACGGGCCTCACGTACAATGAGCAGTTCTTC. The V and J genes are TRBV12-3 or TRBV12-4 and TRBJ2-1, with no clear D. The CDR3 loop spans 17 amino acids. V was shortened by 3 bases and J by 4 bases, with 19 bases between the two germline ends.

The sample holds a few counts of this clonotype. This chain connects TRBV7-2 to TRBJ1-1; D not resolved. This CDR3 has 13 amino acids. Germline V gene sequence: CDR1 SGHTA, CDR2 FQGNSA. Trimming left V 7 bases short and J 1 base short, with 10 bases between. CDR3 sequence: CASKHAGNTEAFF. For the CDR3, the DNA is TGTGCCAGCAAGCATGCGGGGAACACTGAAGCTTTCTTT.

This chain connects TRBV29-1 to TRBJ1-2; D not resolved. The germline V and J ends were trimmed by 1 base and 6 bases, with 9 bases remaining between them. CDR1 is SQVTM and CDR2 is ANQGSEA in the germline V gene. This CDR3 region has 12 residues. CDR3 residues: CSVEVRMDGYTF. CDR3 nucleotide sequence: TGCAGCGTTGAAGTCAGGATGGATGGCTACACCTTC.

This clonotype showed up just a few times. This chain joins TRBV11-2 and TRBJ2-5, with D unresolved. V lost 1 base and J 2 bases, leaving 8 bases between the germline ends. The germline V gene encodes CDR1 SGHAT and CDR2 FQNNGV. This CDR3 region has 14 residues. CDR3 sequence reads: CASSLVSIQETQYF. The CDR3 DNA sequence: TGTGCCAGCAGCTTAGTCTCGATTCAAGAGACCCAGTACTTC.

This clonotype has more than one count but fewer than ten. The chain joins TRBV25-1 to TRBJ2-3; the match to TRBD1 covers 10 bases. This CDR3 spans 15 amino acids. With V trimmed by 4 bases and J by 5 bases, 6 bases remained unmatched. Germline V gene lookup returns CDR1 MGHDK and CDR2 SYGVNS. This chain's CDR3 is CASSGRTGGGDTQYF. The CDR3 bases are TGTGCCAGCAGTGGGAGGACAGGGGGAGGAGATACGCAGTATTTT. The variable domain in full, with the rest retrieved from reference TRBV25-1 and TRBJ2-3, is EADIYQTPRYLVIGTGKKITLECSQTMGHDKMYWYQQDPGMELHLIHYSYGVNSTEKGDLSSESTVSRIRTEHFPLTLESARPSHTSQYLCASSGRTGGGDTQYFGPGTRLTVL.

This clonotype appeared a few times. For the CDR3, the DNA is TGTGCCAGCAGTGGAGGGACTAGATCCAATGAGCAGTTCTTC. Protein product: CASSGGTRSNEQFF. V is TRBV28 and J is TRBJ2-1, with 8 bases identical to TRBD2. Germline loops: CDR1 MDHEN, CDR2 SYDVKM. The J segment lost 6 bases and the V segment lost 5 bases, leaving 6 bases of the junction unmatched. The CDR3 totals 14 residues.

This clonotype has more than one count but fewer than ten. The rearrangement links TRBV28 to TRBJ2-5, with TRBD2 as a possible D gene (6 bases). Germline CDR1 MDHEN, CDR2 SYDVKM. This CDR3 has 14 amino acids. The V gene lost 6 bases and the J gene lost 2 bases, with 13 bases spanning the gap. The CDR3 reads CASRDGGLQETQYF. The CDR3 DNA reads as TGTGCCAGCAGGGACGGGGGACTGCAAGAGACCCAGTACTTC.